A single sample gave rise to the 5 T cell receptor beta chains below, sequenced in a study of Ad26.COV2.S vaccination and SARS-CoV-2 variants. Stated treatment: around 19 received Ad26.COV2.S at low or high dose, single or two shots; about 5 received placebo; per-sample allocation not given. Day 63 after the first injection of vaccine or placebo was the sampling time. Profiled with immunoSEQ multiplex PCR; TCRdb holds only in-frame clones, not every one. The data hold some 320,000 clones, with roughly 80% observed a single time. This specimen consisted of peripheral blood, obtained in a trial of Ad26.COV2.S vaccine versus placebo. Every receptor here comes from a person between 18 and 65 years old who received the Ad26.COV2.S COVID-19 vaccine or a placebo.

This chain uses TRBV4-2 with TRBJ1-2; possible D gene TRBD1, 5 bases. CDR1 is LGHNA and CDR2 is YNFKEQ in the germline V gene. The CDR3 is made up of 13 amino acids. The V end was cut by 1 base, the J end by 3 bases, with 6 bases between. The CDR3 coding sequence is TGTGCCAGCAGCCAAGGACAGCACTATGGCTACACCTTC. Protein product: CASSQGQHYGYTF.

This chain joins TRBV7-9 and TRBJ2-3; D is ambiguous. Germline V gene sequence: CDR1 SEHNR, CDR2 FQNEAQ (reference sequence). The CDR3 spans 16 residues. The V gene lost 5 bases and the J gene lost 0 bases, with 15 bases spanning the gap. In DNA form, the CDR3 reads TGTGCCAGCAGCCCCGCGGTCCACCCTAGCACAGATACGCAGTATTTT. It specifies CASSPAVHPSTDTQYF.

This chain connects TRBV9 to TRBJ1-1; D unresolved. V dropped 0 bases and J dropped 0 bases, with 9 bases sitting between them. Germline V gene data show CDR1 as SGDLS and CDR2 as YYNGEE. The length of the CDR3 is 15 residues. The CDR3 spells CASSVVAGLNTEAFF. CDR3 in DNA: TGTGCCAGCAGCGTAGTGGCGGGTTTGAACACTGAAGCTTTCTTT.

This chain connects TRBV18 to TRBJ1-1; D not certain. The CDR3 consists of 13 residues. The V gene lost 2 bases and the J gene lost 1 base, with 5 bases spanning the gap. CDR1 is KGHSH and CDR2 is LQKENI in the germline V gene. CDR3: CASSPRQNTEAFF. The CDR3, as DNA: TGTGCCAGCTCACCAAGGCAGAACACTGAAGCTTTCTTT.

The chain combines TRBV25-1 with TRBJ1-2, with D possibly being TRBD1 (6 bases). Trimming pared 2 bases from V and 0 bases from J, leaving 10 bases between. The CDR3 has 15 amino acids. Per the germline V gene, CDR1 is MGHDK and CDR2 is SYGVNS. The CDR3 DNA reads TGTGCCAGCAGTGAAACAGGGATTTCTAACTATGGCTACACCTTC. This translates into CASSETGISNYGYTF.